Listed here is a single T cell receptor (beta chain). TCRdb redid the calling of the 5' RACE reads with MiXCR, one entry per CDR3 protein. Of under 200,000 distinct CDR3 sequences listed, about 7% are singletons. CDR3 length equals 17 residues. Losses at the gene ends were 0 bases for V and 4 bases for J; bases not matched to a gene: 13. Germline values: CDR1 GTSNPN, CDR2 SVGIG (reference sequence). This specimen comes from a study of T cells after yellow fever vaccination. The chain uses TRBV30 and TRBJ1-1, with 8 positions matching TRBD1. This specimen was CD4+ T cells sorted from PBMCs, taken 4 to 5 days after the first yellow fever vaccination. The sequence came from a man aged 18 to 30 who received the YFV17D yellow fever vaccine. The CDR3: CAWSVRGQGWWGTEAFF. CDR3 DNA sequence: TGTGCCTGGAGTGTACGAGGACAGGGATGGTGGGGCACTGAAGCTTTCTTT.